This entry is about one T cell receptor beta chain. Its antigen remains unknown. This sample was taken from a study of cytomegalovirus exposure and HLA in healthy donors. Study-level results: In a later analysis, across HLA loci, associated TCR counts were highest for DRB1, lowest for HLA-C. In vitro checks showed that a few CMV-associated chains really do target CMV antigens. Sequencing depth roughly uniform across donors was assumed in presence/absence analyses.

This PCR relied on a set of 60 Vbeta primers and 13 Jbeta primers. Using immunoSEQ multiplex PCR, the repertoire was profiled, and TCRdb retains in-frame clones only, with some absent. The table has roughly 62,000 clones, 70% to 75% seen once; the top ten hold under 6%. The CDR3 consists of 14 residues. Trimming stripped 0 bases from V and 2 bases from J, with 7 bases between. Germline V gene sequence: CDR1 SGHRS, CDR2 YFSETQ. This rearrangement joins TRBV5-1 to TRBJ2-3, with D unclear. Sequencing was done on a sample of PBMCs. This receptor was identified in a woman between 25 and 40 years old in good health and CMV-seronegative. DNA of the CDR3: TGCGCCAGCAGCTTGGACGGAGACACAGATACGCAGTATTTT. Protein: CASSLDGDTDTQYF.